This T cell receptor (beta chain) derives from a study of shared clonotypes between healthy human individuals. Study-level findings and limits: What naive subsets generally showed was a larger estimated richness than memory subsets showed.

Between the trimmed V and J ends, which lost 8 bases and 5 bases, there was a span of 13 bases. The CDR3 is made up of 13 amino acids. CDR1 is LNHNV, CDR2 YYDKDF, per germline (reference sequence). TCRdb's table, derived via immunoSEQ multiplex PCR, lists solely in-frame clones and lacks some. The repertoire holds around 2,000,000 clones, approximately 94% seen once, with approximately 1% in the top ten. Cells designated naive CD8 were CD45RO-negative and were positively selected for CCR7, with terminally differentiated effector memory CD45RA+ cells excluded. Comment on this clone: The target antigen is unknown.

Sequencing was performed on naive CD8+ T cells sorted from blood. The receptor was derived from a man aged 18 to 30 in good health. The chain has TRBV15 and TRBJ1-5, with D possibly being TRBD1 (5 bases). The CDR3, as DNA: TGTGCCACCTCCAGGGTGATACATCAGCCCCAGCATTTT. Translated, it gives CATSRVIHQPQHF. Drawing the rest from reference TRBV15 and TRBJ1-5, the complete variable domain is DAMVIQNPRYQVTQFGKPVTLSCSQTLNHNVMYWYQQKSSQAPKLLFHYYDKDFNNEADTPDNFQSRRPNTSFCFLDIRSPGLGDTAMYLCATSRVIHQPQHFGDGTRLSIL.